This T cell receptor (beta chain) was recorded in a study of blood T cell repertoires in COVID-19. Study-wide background: T cells, B-cell-depleted T cells, or PBMCs provided the cDNA or gDNA that served as material.

J lost 5 bases, V lost 4 bases, and 12 bases had no gene match. The CDR3 is made up of 16 amino acids. Germline V gene data show CDR1 as SGHRS and CDR2 as YFSETQ. The data were produced by immunoSEQ multiplex PCR, yet TCRdb's version contains in-frame clones alone and is incomplete. The data hold 95,000 to 150,000 clones, with about two thirds observed a single time. The rearrangement uses TRBV5-1 and TRBJ2-5; 9 bases are shared with TRBD1. This receptor was obtained from a human donor with acute or convalescent COVID-19. The donor label of this sample is uncertain. Sequencing used peripheral blood. CDR3 residues: CASSPASGQGFETQYF. CDR3 sequence (DNA): TGCGCCAGCAGCCCTGCATCGGGACAGGGTTTTGAGACCCAGTACTTC.